This entry is about one T cell receptor (beta chain). This entry belongs to a study of blood T cell repertoires in COVID-19. Study background: Some COVID-19 samples were acute and others convalescent; all came from the United States, Italy and Spain.

Seattle cases were enrolled at active infection and followed longitudinally. J was trimmed by 1 base and V by 3 bases; bases with no gene match: 4. Germline lookup yields CDR1 GTSNPN and CDR2 SVGIG (reference sequence). CDR3 length equals 14 residues. How the authors handled the data: Amplifying reference gene primers gave estimates of nucleated cell counts. The repertoire was sequenced with immunoSEQ multiplex PCR; TCRdb's copy has only in-frame clones and lacks some. That table supplies the V and J calls and clone size; D and trimming were determined from the DNA. The profile covers approximately 210,000 clones, with less than 95% appearing a single time and about 0.76% taken by the ten largest.

The receptor was isolated from a man aged 30 to 39 with COVID-19, enrolled during active disease. The chain employs TRBV30 and TRBJ1-1, with 8 bases matching TRBD1. The sequenced material came from peripheral blood. CDR3 in amino acids: CAWRDRDPNTEAFF. DNA of the CDR3: TGTGCCTGGAGGGACAGGGACCCGAACACTGAAGCTTTCTTT.